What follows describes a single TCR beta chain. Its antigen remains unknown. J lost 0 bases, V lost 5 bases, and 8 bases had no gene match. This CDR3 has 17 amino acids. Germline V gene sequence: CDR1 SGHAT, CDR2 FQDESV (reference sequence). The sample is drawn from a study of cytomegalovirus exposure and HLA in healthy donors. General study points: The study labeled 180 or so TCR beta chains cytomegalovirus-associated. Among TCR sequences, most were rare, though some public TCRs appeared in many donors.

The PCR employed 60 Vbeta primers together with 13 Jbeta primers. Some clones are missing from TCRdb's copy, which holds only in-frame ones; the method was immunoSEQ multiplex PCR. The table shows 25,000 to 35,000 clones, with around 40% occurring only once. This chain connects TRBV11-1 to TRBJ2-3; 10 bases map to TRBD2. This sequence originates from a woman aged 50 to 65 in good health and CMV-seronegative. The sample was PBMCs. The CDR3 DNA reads TGTGCCAGCAGCGCTTTGCCGGGACTAGCGAGCACAGATACGCAGTATTTT. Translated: CASSALPGLASTDTQYF. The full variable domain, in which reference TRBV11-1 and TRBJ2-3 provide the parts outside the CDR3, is EAEVAQSPRYKITEKSQAVAFWCDPISGHATLYWYRQILGQGPELLVQFQDESVVDDSQLPKDRFSAERLKGVDSTLKIQPAELGDSAMYLCASSALPGLASTDTQYFGPGTRLTVL.